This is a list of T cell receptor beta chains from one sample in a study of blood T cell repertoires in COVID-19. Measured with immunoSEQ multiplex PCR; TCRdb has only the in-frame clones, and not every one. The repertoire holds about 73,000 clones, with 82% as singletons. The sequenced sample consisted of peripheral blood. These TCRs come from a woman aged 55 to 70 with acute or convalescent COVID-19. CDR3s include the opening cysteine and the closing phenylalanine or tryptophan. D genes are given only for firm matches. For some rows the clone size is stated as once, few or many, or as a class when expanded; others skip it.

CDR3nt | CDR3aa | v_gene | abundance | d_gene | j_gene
TGTGCCAGCAGCCCCAAACGTGGGGGGATGGCTTTCTTT | CASSPKRGGMAFF | TRBV7-3 | many | - | TRBJ1-1
TGTGCCAGCAGTTCCCTTCTTGGACTAGCGGGGGTCGCGGATACGCAGTATTTT | CASSSLLGLAGVADTQYF | TRBV2 | - | TRBD2 | TRBJ2-3
TGTGCCAGCAGCCGCGGGGCAGGGACTAACTATGGCTACACCTTC | CASSRGAGTNYGYTF | TRBV6-5 | - | - | TRBJ1-2
TGCAGTGCTAGTCCTAGCGGGGTTTACGAGCAGTACTTC | CSASPSGVYEQYF | TRBV20-1 | - | TRBD2 | TRBJ2-7
TGTGCCAGCAGTGAGACTGGAGCCGGGGAGCTGTTTTTT | CASSETGAGELFF | TRBV6-1 | - | - | TRBJ2-2
TGCGCCAGCAGCTTGGAGGGGGCATTGTATGGCTACACCTTC | CASSLEGALYGYTF | TRBV5-1 | - | TRBD1 | TRBJ1-2
TGTGCCAGCAGGAGACAGGAGAACTATGGCTACACCTTC | CASRRQENYGYTF | TRBV2 | - | - | TRBJ1-2
TGTGCCAGCAGTCCCCTGGGCCGGACTAGCGGGGGCACCGGGGAGCTGTTTTTT | CASSPLGRTSGGTGELFF | TRBV28 | - | TRBD2 | TRBJ2-2
TGTGCCAGCACCCCTTTGCCAGGGTACATTTATGGCTACACCTTC | CASTPLPGYIYGYTF | TRBV7-2 | - | - | TRBJ1-2
TGCAGCACTAGTTTACACTACGAGCAGTACTTC | CSTSLHYEQYF | TRBV20-1 | - | - | TRBJ2-7
TGTGCCATCAGTGAGTCCCCGGGAGAGGGCTACACCTTC | CAISESPGEGYTF | TRBV10-3 | few | - | TRBJ1-2